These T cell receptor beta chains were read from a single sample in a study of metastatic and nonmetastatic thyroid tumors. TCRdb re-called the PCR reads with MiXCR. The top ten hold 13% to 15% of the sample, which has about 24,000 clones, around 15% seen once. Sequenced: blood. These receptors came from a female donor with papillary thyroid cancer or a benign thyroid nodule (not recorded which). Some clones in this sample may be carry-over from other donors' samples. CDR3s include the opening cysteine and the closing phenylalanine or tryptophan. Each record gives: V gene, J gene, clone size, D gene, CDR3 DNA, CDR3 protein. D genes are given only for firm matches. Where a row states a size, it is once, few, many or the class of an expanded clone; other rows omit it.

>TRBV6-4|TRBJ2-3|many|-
TGTGCCAGCAGTGACTCGGCTGGGAGCACAGATACGCAGTATTTT
CASSDSAGSTDTQYF
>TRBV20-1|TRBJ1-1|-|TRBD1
TGCAGTTTCGACAAGATACAGGGGGAAACTGAAGCTTTCTTT
CSFDKIQGETEAFF
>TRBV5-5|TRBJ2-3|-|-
TGTGCCAGCAGCTTGGACAGGGCTGCGGCAGATACGCAGTATTTT
CASSLDRAAADTQYF
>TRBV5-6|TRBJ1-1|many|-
TGTGCCAGCAGCTCCCTCCAGAACACTGAAGCTTTCTTT
CASSSLQNTEAFF
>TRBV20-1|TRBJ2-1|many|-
TGCAGTGCCCCAGTGGTGGCTGAGCAGTTCTTC
CSAPVVAEQFF
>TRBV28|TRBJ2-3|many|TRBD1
TGTGCCAGCAGTCCCGGACAGGGAAGGGATACGCAGTATTTT
CASSPGQGRDTQYF
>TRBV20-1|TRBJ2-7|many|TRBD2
TGCAGTGCTAGACGGGACGCCGGGGGGTACGAGCAGTACTTC
CSARRDAGGYEQYF
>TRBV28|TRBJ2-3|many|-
TGTGCCAGCAGTTTTTGGGACGCGGCCAGGGATACGCAGTATTTT
CASSFWDAARDTQYF
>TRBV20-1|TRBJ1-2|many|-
TGCAGTGCTAGGAGAGGGACTTATGGCTACACCTTC
CSARRGTYGYTF
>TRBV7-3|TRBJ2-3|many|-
TGTGCCAGCAGCAACCCAAGCTTAGTGGCAGGGGGGAGTACAGATACGCAGTATTTT
CASSNPSLVAGGSTDTQYF
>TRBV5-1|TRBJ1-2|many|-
TGCGCCAGCAGATTCCAGGAGGCCTATGGCTACACCTTC
CASRFQEAYGYTF
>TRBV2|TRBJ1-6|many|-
TGTGCCAGCAGTGAATACGACCTCCCCCTCCACTTT
CASSEYDLPLHF
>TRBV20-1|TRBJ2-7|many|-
TGCAGTGCGTCCCTTGTTCAGGGTCAAACCTACGAGCAGTACTTC
CSASLVQGQTYEQYF
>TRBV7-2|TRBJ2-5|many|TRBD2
TGTGCCAGCAGGCAAGGCGGTTGGCGGGAGGTTCGAGAGACCCAGTACTTC
CASRQGGWREVRETQYF
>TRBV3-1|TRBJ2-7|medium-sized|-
TGTGCCAGCAGAAAAGGAGAGGGGACCGAGCAGTACTTC
CASRKGEGTEQYF
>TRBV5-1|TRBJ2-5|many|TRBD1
TGCGCCAGCAGCTGGGGACAGGGGGGAGAGACCCAGTACTTC
CASSWGQGGETQYF
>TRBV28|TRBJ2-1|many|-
TGTGCCAGCAGTTTAGGAGGCGTATATCCCGTTGGTGAGCAGTTCTTC
CASSLGGVYPVGEQFF
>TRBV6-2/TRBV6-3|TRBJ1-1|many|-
TGTGCCAGCAGAACAACCAACAGGGCCCCTGAAGCTTTCTTT
CASRTTNRAPEAFF
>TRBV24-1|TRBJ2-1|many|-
TGTGCCACCAGTGACCGGGGGCTTTACAATGAGCAGTTCTTC
CATSDRGLYNEQFF
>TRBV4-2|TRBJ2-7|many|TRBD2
TGTGCCAGCAGCCAGGGACTAGCGGGAGGAGGGGTTTTCTACGAGCAGTACTTC
CASSQGLAGGGVFYEQYF
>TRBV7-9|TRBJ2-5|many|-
TGTGCCAGCAGCTTAGGCAGCGCACCAAGACAAGAGACCCAGTACTTC
CASSLGSAPRQETQYF
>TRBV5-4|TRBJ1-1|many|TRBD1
TGTGCCAGCAGCCCTACAGGGGTTCCCCAGAACACTGAAGCTTTCTTT
CASSPTGVPQNTEAFF
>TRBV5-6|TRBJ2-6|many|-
TGTGCCAGCAGCCCTCTGGGGGCCAACGTCCTGACTTTC
CASSPLGANVLTF
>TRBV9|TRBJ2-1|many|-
TGTGCCAGCAGCGTAGGGGGGGTCTACAATGAGCAGTTCTTC
CASSVGGVYNEQFF
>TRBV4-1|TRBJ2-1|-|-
TGCGCCAGCAGCCAAGAGTGGGCGAGCTCCTACAATGAGCAGTTCTTC
CASSQEWASSYNEQFF
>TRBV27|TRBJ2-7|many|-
TGTGCCAGCAGTTTATTGGCGGGAATACCCTACGAGCAGTACTTC
CASSLLAGIPYEQYF
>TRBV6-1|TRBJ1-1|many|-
TGTGCCAGCAGTGATGACCAGTTCACTGAAGCTTTCTTT
CASSDDQFTEAFF
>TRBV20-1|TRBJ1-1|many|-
TGCAGTGCTAGAGATCGGGGGCAGGGAGAGGAGACTGAAGCTTTCTTT
CSARDRGQGEETEAFF
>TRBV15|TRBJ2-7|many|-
TGTGCCACCAGCAGAGATCAGGGGCCCTACGAGCAGTACTTC
CATSRDQGPYEQYF
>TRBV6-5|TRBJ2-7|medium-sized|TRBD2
TGTGCCAGCAGTTACTCGACGGGGGGGGTCACGTACTTC
CASSYSTGGVTYF
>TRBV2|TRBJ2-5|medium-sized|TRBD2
TGTGCCAGCAACTATCTAGCGGGAGGGGGTGAGACCCAGTACTTC
CASNYLAGGGETQYF
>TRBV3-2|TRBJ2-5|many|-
TGTGCCAGCAGCCAGGAGAGGTGGCTAGCGGGAGGGCCTAATCTCAGGGAGACCCAGTACTTC
CASSQERWLAGGPNLRETQYF
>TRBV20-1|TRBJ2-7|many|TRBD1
TGCAGTGCTAGGGACAGGGTACGATTAAGCGAGCAGTACTTC
CSARDRVRLSEQYF
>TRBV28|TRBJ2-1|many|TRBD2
TGTGCCAGCAGCAGCCTTGCTGGGAGCGGGAGGGCCATTGGGTTCTTC
CASSSLAGSGRAIGFF
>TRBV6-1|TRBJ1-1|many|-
TGTGCCAGCAGTCCCGGACAGTGGGAAGCTTTCTTT
CASSPGQWEAFF
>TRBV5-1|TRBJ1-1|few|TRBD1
TGCGCCAGCAGCTTGGCAATTGGACAGGGGGTAGAAGCTTTCTTT
CASSLAIGQGVEAFF
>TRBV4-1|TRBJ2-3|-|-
TGCGCCAGCAGCGCGACCCTCATGGATACGCAGTATTTT
CASSATLMDTQYF
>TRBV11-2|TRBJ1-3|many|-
TGTGCCAGCAGCTTAGGAGCCTCTGGAAACACCATATATTTT
CASSLGASGNTIYF
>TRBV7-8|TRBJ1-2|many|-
TGTGCCAGCACGCCGAGTGGAGGTTCTAACTATGGCTACACCTTC
CASTPSGGSNYGYTF
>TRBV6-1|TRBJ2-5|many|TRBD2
TGTGCCAGCAGTGAATGGGCTAGCGGGAGGGAGACCCAGTACTTC
CASSEWASGRETQYF
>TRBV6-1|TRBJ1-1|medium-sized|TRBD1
TGTGCCAGCAGTAAGTACCCGGACAGGGGGGGTACTGAAGCTTTCTTT
CASSKYPDRGGTEAFF
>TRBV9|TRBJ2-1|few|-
TGTGCCAGCAGTCCAGATATGTGG
CASSPDMW
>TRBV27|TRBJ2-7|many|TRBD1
TGTGCCAGCAGTGACCGGGACAGGGCCGAGCAGTACTTC
CASSDRDRAEQYF
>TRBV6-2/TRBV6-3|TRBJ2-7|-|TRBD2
TGTGCCAGCAGCCATACTAGCGGCTACGAGCAGTACTTC
CASSHTSGYEQYF
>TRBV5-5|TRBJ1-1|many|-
TGTGCCAGCGGCCTAGGGGTCACTGAAGCTTTCTTT
CASGLGVTEAFF
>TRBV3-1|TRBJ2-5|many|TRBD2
TGTGCCAGCAGCCACGGGACTACCCGAGGGGAGACCCAGTACTTC
CASSHGTTRGETQYF
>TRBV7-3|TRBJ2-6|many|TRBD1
TGTGCCAGCAGCCCACGGACAGGCTTACGCTCTGGGGCCAACGTCCTGACTTTC
CASSPRTGLRSGANVLTF
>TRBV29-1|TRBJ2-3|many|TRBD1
TGCAGCTTGAAAGGGACAGTCACAGATACGCAGTATTTT
CSLKGTVTDTQYF
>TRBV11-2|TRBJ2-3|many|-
TGTGCCGGCAGCTCGTATCAGGCAGATACGCAGTATTTT
CAGSSYQADTQYF
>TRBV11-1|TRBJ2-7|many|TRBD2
TGTGCCAGCAGCTTAGGTGGACTAGCGGGAGTTGGAGGAAACGAGCAGTACTTC
CASSLGGLAGVGGNEQYF
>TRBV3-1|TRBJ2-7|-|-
TGTGCCAGCAGCCAAGATACAGCGGCAACCGTCTACGAGCAGTACTTC
CASSQDTAATVYEQYF
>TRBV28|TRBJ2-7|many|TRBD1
TGTGCCAGCAGTTCAATACCGGGACAGGGGGCAGGATACGAGCAGTACTTC
CASSSIPGQGAGYEQYF
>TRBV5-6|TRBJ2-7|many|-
TGTGCCAGCAGCCCCGGTCAGGGTACACGGGACGAGCAGTACTTC
CASSPGQGTRDEQYF
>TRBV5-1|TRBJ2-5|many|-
TGCGCCAGCAGCTTGCTGGGGACTCGTCAAGAGACCCAGTACTTC
CASSLLGTRQETQYF
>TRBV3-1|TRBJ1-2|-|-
TGTGCCAGCAGCCAACAGGACGTGAAAGGCTACACCTTC
CASSQQDVKGYTF